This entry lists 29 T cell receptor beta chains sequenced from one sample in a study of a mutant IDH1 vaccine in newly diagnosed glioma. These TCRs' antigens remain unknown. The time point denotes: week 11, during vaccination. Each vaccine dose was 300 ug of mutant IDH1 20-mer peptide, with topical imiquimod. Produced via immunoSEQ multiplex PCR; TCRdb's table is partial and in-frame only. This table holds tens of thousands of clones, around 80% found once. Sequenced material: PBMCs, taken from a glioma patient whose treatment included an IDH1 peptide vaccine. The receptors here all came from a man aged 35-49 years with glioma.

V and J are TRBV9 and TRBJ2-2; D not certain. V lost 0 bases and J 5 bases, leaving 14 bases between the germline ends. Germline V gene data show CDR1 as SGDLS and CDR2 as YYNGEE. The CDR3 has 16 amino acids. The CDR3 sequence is CASSVDPRHSTGELFF. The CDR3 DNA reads TGTGCCAGCAGCGTAGACCCGCGCCATTCTACCGGGGAGCTGTTTTTT.

The chain's CDR3 is CASSTRLNYGYTF. CDR3 coding DNA: TGTGCCAGCAGTACCAGACTGAACTATGGCTACACCTTC. This chain links TRBV2 with TRBJ1-2; D is ambiguous. V dropped 5 bases and J dropped 2 bases, with 9 bases sitting between them. CDR3 length equals 13 residues. The germline gives CDR1 SNHLY, CDR2 FYNNEI. The whole variable domain, remainder taken from reference TRBV2 and TRBJ1-2, is EPEVTQTPSHQVTQMGQEVILRCVPISNHLYFYWYRQILGQKVEFLVSFYNNEISEKSEIFDDQFSVERPDGSNFTLKIRSTKLEDSAMYFCASSTRLNYGYTFGSGTRLTVV.

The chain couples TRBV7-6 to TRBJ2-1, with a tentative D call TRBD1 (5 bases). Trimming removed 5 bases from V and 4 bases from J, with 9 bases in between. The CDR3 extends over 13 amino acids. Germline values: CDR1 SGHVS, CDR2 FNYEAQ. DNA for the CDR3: TGTGCCAGCAGCCCCCCAGGGTACAATGAGCAGTTCTTC. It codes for CASSPPGYNEQFF. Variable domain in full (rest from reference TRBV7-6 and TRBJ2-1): GAGVSQSPRYKVTKRGQDVALRCDPISGHVSLYWYRQALGQGPEFLTYFNYEAQQDKSGLPNDRFSAERPEGSISTLTIQRTEQRDSAMYRCASSPPGYNEQFFGPGTRLTVL.

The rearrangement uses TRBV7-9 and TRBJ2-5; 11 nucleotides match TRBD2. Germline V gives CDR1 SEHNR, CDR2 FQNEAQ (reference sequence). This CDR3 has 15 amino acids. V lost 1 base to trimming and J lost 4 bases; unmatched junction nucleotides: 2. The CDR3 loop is CASSLEGLAGETQYF. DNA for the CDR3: TGTGCCAGCAGCTTAGAAGGACTAGCGGGAGAGACCCAGTACTTC.

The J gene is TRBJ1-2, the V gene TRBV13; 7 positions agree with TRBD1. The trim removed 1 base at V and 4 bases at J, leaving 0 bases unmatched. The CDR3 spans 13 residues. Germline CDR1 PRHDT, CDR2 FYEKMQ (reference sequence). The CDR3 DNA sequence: TGTGCCAGCAGCTTAGCAGGGGGCTATGGCTACACCTTC. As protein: CASSLAGGYGYTF.

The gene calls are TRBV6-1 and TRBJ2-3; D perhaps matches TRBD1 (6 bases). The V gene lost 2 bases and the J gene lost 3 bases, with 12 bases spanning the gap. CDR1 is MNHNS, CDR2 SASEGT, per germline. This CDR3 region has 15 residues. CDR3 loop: CASSEMRTATDTQYF. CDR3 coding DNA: TGTGCCAGCAGTGAAATGAGGACAGCAACAGATACGCAGTATTTT.

DNA for the CDR3: TGTGCCAGCAGCTTGAGCGGGAGGGCCCTCGCCGAGCAGTTCTTC. Translation gives CASSLSGRALAEQFF. The J gene is TRBJ2-1, the V gene TRBV7-2; 10 bases agree with TRBD2. Trimming took 3 bases from V and 10 from J; bases not matched to a gene: 9. In germline, CDR1 is SGHTA, CDR2 FQGNSA. This CDR3 spans 15 amino acids. The whole variable domain, filled in from reference TRBV7-2 and TRBJ2-1, reads GAGVSQSPSNKVTEKGKDVELRCDPISGHTALYWYRQSLGQGLEFLIYFQGNSAPDKSGLPSDRFSAERTGGSVSTLTIQRTQQEDSAVYLCASSLSGRALAEQFFGPGTRLTVL.

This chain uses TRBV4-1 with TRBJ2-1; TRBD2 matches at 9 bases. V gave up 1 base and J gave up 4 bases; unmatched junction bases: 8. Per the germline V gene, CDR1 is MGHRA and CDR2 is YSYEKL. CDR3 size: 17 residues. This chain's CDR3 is CASSQGPAGGHYNEQFF. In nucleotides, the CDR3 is TGCGCCAGCAGCCAAGGGCCAGCGGGAGGTCATTACAATGAGCAGTTCTTC.

The DNA for the CDR3 is TGTGCCAGCACTACCAGCCTGACAGGGGGCTATGGCTACACCTTC. The encoded protein is CASTTSLTGGYGYTF. V is TRBV6-1 and J is TRBJ1-2; 9 bases match TRBD1. The trim removed 7 bases at V and 4 bases at J, leaving 10 bases unmatched. Germline-derived CDR1 and CDR2 are MNHNS and SASEGT. There are 15 residues in the CDR3.

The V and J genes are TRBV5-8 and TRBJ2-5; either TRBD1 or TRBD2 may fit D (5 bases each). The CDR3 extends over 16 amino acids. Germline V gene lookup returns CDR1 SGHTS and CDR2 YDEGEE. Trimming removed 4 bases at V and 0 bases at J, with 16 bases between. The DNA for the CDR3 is TGTGCCAGCAGCGTACCGGGACCGCCGAACCAAGAGACCCAGTACTTC. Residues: CASSVPGPPNQETQYF. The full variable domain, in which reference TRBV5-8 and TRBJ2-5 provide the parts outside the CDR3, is EAGVTQSPTHLIKTRGQQATLRCSPISGHTSVYWYQQALGLGLQFLLWYDEGEERNRGNFPPRFSGRQFPNYSSELNVNALELEDSALYLCASSVPGPPNQETQYFGPGTRLLVL.

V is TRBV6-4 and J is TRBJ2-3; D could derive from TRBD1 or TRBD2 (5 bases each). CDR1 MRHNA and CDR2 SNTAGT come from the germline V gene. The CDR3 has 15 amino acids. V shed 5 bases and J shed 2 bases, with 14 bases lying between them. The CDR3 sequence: CASSPGEGNTDTQYF. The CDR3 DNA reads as TGTGCCAGCAGTCCCGGAGAGGGGAACACAGATACGCAGTATTTT.

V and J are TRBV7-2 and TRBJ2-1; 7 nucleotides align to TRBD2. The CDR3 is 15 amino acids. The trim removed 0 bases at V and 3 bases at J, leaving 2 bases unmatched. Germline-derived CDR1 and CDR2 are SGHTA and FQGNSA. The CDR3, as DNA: TGTGCCAGCAGCTTAGCCCAGCGGGACTACAATGAGCAGTTCTTC. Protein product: CASSLAQRDYNEQFF.

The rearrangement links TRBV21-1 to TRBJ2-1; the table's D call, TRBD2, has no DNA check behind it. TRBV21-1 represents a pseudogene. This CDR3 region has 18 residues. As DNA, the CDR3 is TGTGCCAGCAGCAAAGTTGTGGCTAGCGGGAGATTTTACAATGAGCAGTTCTTC. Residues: CASSKVVASGRFYNEQFF.

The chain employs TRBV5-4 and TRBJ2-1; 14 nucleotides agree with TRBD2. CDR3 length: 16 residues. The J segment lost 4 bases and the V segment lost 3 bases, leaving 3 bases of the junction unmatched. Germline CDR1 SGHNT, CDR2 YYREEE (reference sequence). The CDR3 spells CASSSWTSGRYNEQFF. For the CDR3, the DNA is TGTGCCAGCAGCTCCTGGACTAGCGGGAGGTACAATGAGCAGTTCTTC.

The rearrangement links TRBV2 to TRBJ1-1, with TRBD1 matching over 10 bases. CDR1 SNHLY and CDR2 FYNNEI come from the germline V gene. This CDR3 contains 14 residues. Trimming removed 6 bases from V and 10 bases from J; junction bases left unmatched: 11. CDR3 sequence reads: CASSKDRGTLGAFF. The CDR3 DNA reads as TGTGCCAGCAGCAAGGACAGGGGGACCCTCGGAGCTTTCTTT.

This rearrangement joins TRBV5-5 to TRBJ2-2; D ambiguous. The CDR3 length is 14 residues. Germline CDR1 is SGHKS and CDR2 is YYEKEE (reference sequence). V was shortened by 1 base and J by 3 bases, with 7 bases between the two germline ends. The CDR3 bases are TGTGCCAGCAGCTTGCGGCCAGACACCGGGGAGCTGTTTTTT. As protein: CASSLRPDTGELFF.

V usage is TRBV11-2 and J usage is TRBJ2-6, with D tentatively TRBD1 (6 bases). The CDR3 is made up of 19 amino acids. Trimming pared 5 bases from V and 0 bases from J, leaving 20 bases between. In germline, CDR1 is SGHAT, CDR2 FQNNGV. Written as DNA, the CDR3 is TGTGCCAGCAGCCACCTATTGGGCAGGGGTGCCTCTGGGGCCAACGTCCTGACTTTC. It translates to CASSHLLGRGASGANVLTF.

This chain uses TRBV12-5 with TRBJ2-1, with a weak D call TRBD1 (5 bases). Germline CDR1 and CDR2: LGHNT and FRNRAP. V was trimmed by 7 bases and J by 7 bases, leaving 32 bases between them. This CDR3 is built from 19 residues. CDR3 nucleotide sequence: TGTGCTAGTGCTGCCCGAACTATGAGGACATTAAGAGAGAGGAATGAGCAGTTCTTC. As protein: CASAARTMRTLRERNEQFF. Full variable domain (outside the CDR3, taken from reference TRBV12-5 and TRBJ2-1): DARVTQTPRHKVTEMGQEVTMRCQPILGHNTVFWYRQTMMQGLELLAYFRNRAPLDDSGMPKDRFSAEMPDATLATLKIQPSEPRDSAVYFCASAARTMRTLRERNEQFFGPGTRLTVL.

The CDR3 region has the DNA TGTGCCAGCAGTTACTGGCAGAACACTGAAGCTTTCTTT. It codes for CASSYWQNTEAFF. The chain has TRBV6-5 and TRBJ1-1; no clear D. V was cut by 1 base and J by 1 base, with 4 bases left in between. Germline-derived CDR1 and CDR2 are MNHEY and SVGAGI. The CDR3 totals 13 residues.

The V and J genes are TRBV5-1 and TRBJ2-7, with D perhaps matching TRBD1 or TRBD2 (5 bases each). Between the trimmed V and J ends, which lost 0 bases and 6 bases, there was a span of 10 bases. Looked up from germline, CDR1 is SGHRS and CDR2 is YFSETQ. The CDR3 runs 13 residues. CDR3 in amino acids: CASSLGQRVEQYF. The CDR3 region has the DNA TGCGCCAGCAGCTTGGGACAGAGGGTCGAGCAGTACTTC.

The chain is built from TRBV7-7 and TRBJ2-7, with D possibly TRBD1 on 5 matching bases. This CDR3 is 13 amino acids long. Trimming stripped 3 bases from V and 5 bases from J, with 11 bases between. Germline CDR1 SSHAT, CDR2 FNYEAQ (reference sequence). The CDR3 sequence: CASSLSDSHEQYF. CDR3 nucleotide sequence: TGTGCCAGCAGCTTGTCCGACAGCCACGAGCAGTACTTC.

The CDR3 loop reads CASSPSGAGVNTEAFF. DNA of the CDR3: TGTGCCAGCTCACCCTCCGGGGCTGGAGTGAACACTGAAGCTTTCTTT. The chain combines TRBV18 with TRBJ1-1; weak D call: TRBD1 (5 bases). The CDR3 has 16 residues. Trimming removed 3 bases from V and 0 bases from J, with 14 bases in between. CDR1 KGHSH and CDR2 LQKENI come from the germline V gene.

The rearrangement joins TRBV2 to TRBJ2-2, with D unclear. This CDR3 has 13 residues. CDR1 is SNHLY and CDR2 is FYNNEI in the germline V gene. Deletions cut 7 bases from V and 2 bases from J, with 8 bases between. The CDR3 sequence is CASISRNTGELFF. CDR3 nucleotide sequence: TGTGCCAGCATTTCTCGAAACACCGGGGAGCTGTTTTTT.

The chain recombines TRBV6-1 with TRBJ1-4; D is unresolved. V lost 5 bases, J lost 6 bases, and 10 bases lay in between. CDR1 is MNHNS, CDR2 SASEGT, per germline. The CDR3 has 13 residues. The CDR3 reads CASSPHGDEKLFF. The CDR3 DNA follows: TGTGCCAGCAGTCCCCATGGAGATGAAAAACTGTTTTTT.

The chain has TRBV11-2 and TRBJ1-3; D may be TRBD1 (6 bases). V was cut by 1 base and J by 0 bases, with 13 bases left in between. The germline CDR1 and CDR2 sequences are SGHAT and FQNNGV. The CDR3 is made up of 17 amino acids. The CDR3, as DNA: TGTGCCAGCAGCTTAGCTCTGGACAGAAGCTCTGGAAACACCATATATTTT. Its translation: CASSLALDRSSGNTIYF.

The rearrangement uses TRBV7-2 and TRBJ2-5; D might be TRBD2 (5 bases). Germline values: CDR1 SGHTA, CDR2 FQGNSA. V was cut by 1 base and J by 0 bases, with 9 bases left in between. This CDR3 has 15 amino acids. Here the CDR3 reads CASSLVGRNQETQYF. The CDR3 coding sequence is TGTGCCAGCAGCTTAGTTGGGAGAAACCAAGAGACCCAGTACTTC.

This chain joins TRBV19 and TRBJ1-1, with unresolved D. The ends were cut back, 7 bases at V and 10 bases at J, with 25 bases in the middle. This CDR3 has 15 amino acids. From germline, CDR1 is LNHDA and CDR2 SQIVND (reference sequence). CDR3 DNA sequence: TGTGCCAGTAAAGGTTCAGACTTAGGAAATCATGGAGCTTTCTTT. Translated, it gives CASKGSDLGNHGAFF.

CDR3 amino acids: CASSLGLFGEAGYTF. CDR3 nucleotide sequence: TGTGCCAGCAGCTTGGGTCTTTTCGGGGAGGCTGGCTACACCTTC. The chain carries TRBV5-8 and TRBJ1-2; D is undetermined. V gave up 0 bases and J gave up 7 bases, with 16 bases separating them. This CDR3 is built from 15 residues. CDR1 is SGHTS and CDR2 is YDEGEE in the germline V gene. The variable domain in full, completed from reference TRBV5-8 and TRBJ1-2, reads EAGVTQSPTHLIKTRGQQATLRCSPISGHTSVYWYQQALGLGLQFLLWYDEGEERNRGNFPPRFSGRQFPNYSSELNVNALELEDSALYLCASSLGLFGEAGYTFGSGTRLTVV.

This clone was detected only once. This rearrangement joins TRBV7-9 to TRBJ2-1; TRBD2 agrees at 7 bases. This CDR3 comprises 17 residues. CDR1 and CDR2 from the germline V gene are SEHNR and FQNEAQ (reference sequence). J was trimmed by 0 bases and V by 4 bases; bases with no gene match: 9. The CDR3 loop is CASSSRSGTSSYNEQFF. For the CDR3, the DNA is TGTGCCAGCAGCTCACGGAGCGGGACCAGCTCCTACAATGAGCAGTTCTTC.